This T cell receptor (beta chain) was profiled in a study of T-cell memory formation after mild COVID-19. The overall study: Largely donor-specific TCR clusters were found.

Employing constant-segment primers, 5'RACE generated TCR alpha and TCR beta cDNA libraries bearing sample barcodes and UMIs. One entry per CDR3 protein, called by TCRdb with MiXCR from the 5' RACE reads. Of fewer than 550,000 distinct CDR3 sequences in the sample, 20% are singletons; the top ten hold roughly 8%. In germline, CDR1 is SNHLY, CDR2 FYNNEI. The CDR3 has 15 amino acids. V was shortened by 4 bases and J by 5 bases, with 18 bases between the two germline ends. The table lists this clonotype with many counts. Antigen unknown. Study results and caveats: Clones contracting across day 15 to 85 had a balanced CD4/CD8 profile; later expanding clones leaned CD4+.

The rearrangement uses TRBV2 and TRBJ2-7; D ambiguous. This receptor was taken from an adult woman who had mild COVID-19 (a few samples of this study predate the infection). Cell type and time point are not known. Sequenced input: PBMCs or a T cell subset sorted from them (not recorded which). As DNA, the CDR3 is TGTGCCAGCAGTGGTAGTCGTGCAGGTGCGCACGAGCAGTACTTC. It translates to CASSGSRAGAHEQYF.